The 26 T cell receptor beta chains reported below all come from one sample, sequenced in a study of blood T cell repertoires in COVID-19. Generated by immunoSEQ multiplex PCR, the TCRdb table keeps only in-frame clones and is missing some. The data contain hundreds of thousands of clones, around 87% of them seen just once; the ten biggest clones take up roughly 1.6%. The sequenced sample was PBMCs or T cells enriched from blood (not recorded which). Receptors originate from a woman aged 50 to 60 who had recovered from COVID-19.

The gene calls are TRBV7-3 and TRBJ1-5; D not certain. Germline assignment: CDR1 SGHTA and CDR2 FQGTGA. The V and J ends lost 2 bases and 12 bases respectively, with 14 bases between them. This CDR3 region has 13 residues. CDR3 DNA sequence: TGTGCCAGCAGCTTATCGGGAGGGTCCGTCCAGCATTTT. It specifies CASSLSGGSVQHF.

In its sample, this clone was seen once. The chain employs TRBV4-1 and TRBJ1-2; D remains unclear. The CDR3 runs 13 residues. CDR1 is MGHRA, CDR2 YSYEKL, per germline. V was cut by 2 bases and J by 13 bases, with 17 bases left in between. The CDR3 sequence: CASSQILWEPRTF. The CDR3 DNA follows: TGCGCCAGCAGCCAAATACTTTGGGAGCCACGCACCTTC.

This rearrangement joins TRBV11-3 to TRBJ2-2; maybe TRBD2 (5 bases). Per germline, CDR1 SGHNT and CDR2 YENEEA. The CDR3 extends over 13 amino acids. V lost 7 bases, J lost 8 bases, and 14 bases lay in between. CDR3 sequence (DNA): TGTGCCAGCAAAGCTCGTGGGGAGGGGGAGCTGTTTTTT. Translating gives CASKARGEGELFF.

V is TRBV28 and J is TRBJ1-2; D might be TRBD1 (5 bases). Trimming cost V 6 bases and J 4 bases, with 15 bases left between them. Germline CDR1 MDHEN, CDR2 SYDVKM. This CDR3 region has 14 residues. The CDR3 DNA reads as TGTGCCAGCAGACAACGGGGGGGTCCCTATGGCTACACCTTC. Its translation is CASRQRGGPYGYTF.

This chain uses TRBV3-1 (or the pseudogene TRBV3-2) with TRBJ2-7, with 7 bases that match TRBD1. The CDR3 runs 13 residues. Losses at the gene ends were 4 bases for V and 2 bases for J; bases not matched to a gene: 2. Per the germline V gene, CDR1 is LGHDT and CDR2 is YNNKEL (reference sequence). The chain's CDR3 is CASSPDRTYEQYF. The CDR3 nucleotides read TGTGCCAGCAGCCCGGACAGGACCTACGAGCAGTACTTC.

The rearrangement uses TRBV18 and TRBJ2-7; 9 bases are a match to TRBD1. The germline V gene encodes CDR1 KGHSH and CDR2 LQKENI. This CDR3 is 15 amino acids long. V was pared by 5 bases and J by 2 bases, with 7 bases of the junction left unmatched. CDR3 DNA: TGTGCCAGCTCATCCGGCACAGGGGGCCCCTACGAGCAGTACTTC. This sequence encodes CASSSGTGGPYEQYF.

The V gene is TRBV7-9, the J gene TRBJ1-2; weak D call: TRBD1 (6 bases). This CDR3 comprises 14 residues. Trimming shortened V by 5 bases and J by 3 bases, and 13 bases separated the two germline ends. Per germline, CDR1 SEHNR and CDR2 FQNEAQ (reference sequence). The CDR3 loop is CASSPRQVHYGYTF. The CDR3 bases are TGTGCCAGCAGCCCCAGACAGGTACACTATGGCTACACCTTC.

This sequence joins TRBV19 and TRBJ2-1; 9 bases map to TRBD2. The V and J ends lost 5 bases and 10 bases, in that order; junction bases with no gene match: 6. The CDR3 is 13 residues long. Germline values: CDR1 LNHDA, CDR2 SQIVND (reference sequence). CDR3 sequence (DNA): TGTGCCAGTAGTGTACTAGCGGGCCTCGAGCAGTTCTTC. As protein: CASSVLAGLEQFF.

Details on this clone: At one end the junction does not follow the germline gene, possibly because of a read error. The chain employs TRBV7-7 and TRBJ2-1; possibly TRBD1 for D (5 bases). The germline V gene encodes CDR1 SSHAT and CDR2 FNYEAQ (reference sequence). The CDR3 spans 15 residues. The CDR3 sequence is CASSRTGDSYNEQFF. The CDR3 DNA is TGTGCTAGCAGCCGAACAGGCGACTCCTACAATGAGCAGTTCTTC.

The chain links TRBV7-2 to TRBJ1-1; maybe TRBD1 (6 bases). V lost 3 bases, J lost 3 bases, and 11 bases lay in between. Germline V gene sequence: CDR1 SGHTA, CDR2 FQGNSA. This CDR3 region has 14 residues. The CDR3 coding sequence is TGTGCCAGCAGCTTCGTAAGGACAGACACTGAAGCTTTCTTT. Residues: CASSFVRTDTEAFF.

The chain uses TRBV7-9 and TRBJ1-1, with D uncertain. The CDR3 is made up of 12 amino acids. Germline CDR1 and CDR2: SEHNR and FQNEAQ (reference sequence). With 3 bases removed from V and 2 bases from J, the gap between germline ends came to 4 bases. DNA of the CDR3: TGTGCCAGCAGCTTCATCAACACTGAAGCTTTCTTT. Residues: CASSFINTEAFF.

This clone was seen more than once but under ten times. The gene calls are TRBV28 and TRBJ1-5, with TRBD1 as a possible D gene (5 bases). The CDR3 has 15 residues. CDR1 MDHEN and CDR2 SYDVKM come from the germline V gene. The ends were cut back, 4 bases at V and 3 bases at J, with 13 bases in the middle. CDR3 in DNA: TGTGCCAGCAGTTCCAGGGTTGGTGACAATCAGCCCCAGCATTTT. As protein: CASSSRVGDNQPQHF.

The J gene is TRBJ2-7, the V gene TRBV18, with 9 nucleotides matching TRBD1. J gave up 1 base and V 6 bases, and 4 bases lay outside the gene matches. Germline V gene lookup returns CDR1 KGHSH and CDR2 LQKENI. The CDR3 sequence is 14 residues long. The CDR3 region is CASSRTGESYEQYF. In nucleotides, the CDR3 is TGTGCCAGCTCCAGGACAGGGGAATCCTACGAGCAGTACTTC.

This chain uses TRBV7-9 with TRBJ2-7; 9 bases line up with TRBD2. With V trimmed by 1 base and J by 7 bases, 5 bases remained unmatched. CDR3 size: 14 residues. Germline V gene sequence: CDR1 SEHNR, CDR2 FQNEAQ (reference sequence). CDR3 amino acids: CASSLVGLAGEQYF. The CDR3 DNA is TGTGCCAGCAGCTTAGTTGGGCTAGCGGGAGAGCAGTACTTC.

The V gene is TRBV10-2, the J gene TRBJ2-2; perhaps TRBD2 as D (5 bases). CDR1 and CDR2 (germline): WSHSY, SAAADI. Deletions cut 7 bases from V and 6 bases from J, with 15 bases between. This CDR3 has 14 residues. As DNA, the CDR3 is TGCGCCAGCAATTCGGTCGTCGGGGCCGGGGAGCTGTTTTTT. Protein product: CASNSVVGAGELFF.

In its sample, this clone was seen once. The chain has TRBV4-1 and TRBJ1-6, with 7 bases that match TRBD1. Germline CDR1 is MGHRA and CDR2 is YSYEKL. The CDR3 is 18 amino acids. V gave up 1 base and J gave up 7 bases; unmatched junction bases: 13. Here the CDR3 reads CASSQGFGAGQLNSPLHF. DNA of the CDR3: TGCGCCAGCAGCCAAGGGTTCGGGGCGGGACAGCTCAATTCACCCCTCCACTTT.

The chain employs TRBV5-6 and TRBJ1-1, with D possibly being TRBD1 (6 bases). CDR3 length: 14 residues. Germline CDR1 and CDR2: SGHDT and YYEEEE. V lost 5 bases and J lost 4, with 15 bases in between. CDR3 region: CASSLTGLATEAFF. The CDR3 DNA reads as TGTGCCAGCAGTCTTACAGGGTTGGCCACTGAAGCTTTCTTT.

The chain employs TRBV7-3 and TRBJ1-1; D gene uncertain. V was clipped by 2 bases and J by 1 base, with 5 bases between them. CDR1 and CDR2 from the germline V gene are SGHTA and FQGTGA. This CDR3 is 13 amino acids long. CDR3 residues: CASSLYRNTEAFF. The CDR3 DNA is TGTGCCAGCAGCTTATACAGGAACACTGAAGCTTTCTTT.

V is TRBV6-2 or TRBV6-3 and J is TRBJ2-2; 8 bases are shared with TRBD2. The length of the CDR3 is 14 residues. J gave up 6 bases and V 5 bases, and 5 bases lay outside the gene matches. The germline gives CDR1 MNHEY, CDR2 SVGEGT. CDR3 residues: CASSHGREAGELFF. The CDR3 DNA is TGTGCCAGCAGTCACGGGAGGGAAGCCGGGGAGCTGTTTTTT.

The V and J genes are TRBV6-5 and TRBJ2-1; no clear D gene. CDR3 length: 14 amino acids. V dropped 2 bases and J dropped 8 bases, with 13 bases sitting between them. Germline V gene lookup returns CDR1 MNHEY and CDR2 SVGAGI. DNA for the CDR3: TGTGCCAGCAGTTACCGCCCAGGCTCCGATGAGCAGTTCTTC. It yields the protein CASSYRPGSDEQFF.

This chain uses TRBV4-1 with TRBJ2-7; D is possibly TRBD1 (6 bases). Trimming cost V 1 base and J 4 bases, with 17 bases left between them. CDR3 length: 16 residues. The germline V gene has CDR1 MGHRA and CDR2 YSYEKL. The CDR3: CASSQVFGRGTYEQYF. The CDR3 coding sequence is TGCGCCAGCAGCCAAGTATTTGGCAGGGGAACGTACGAGCAGTACTTC.

This chain connects TRBV6-5 to TRBJ1-5; 9 bases map to TRBD1. The CDR3 extends over 14 amino acids. The germline gives CDR1 MNHEY, CDR2 SVGAGI. Trimming took 7 bases from V and 4 from J; bases not matched to a gene: 5. The CDR3 DNA is TGTGCCAGCACTCCCGGGACAGGGAATCAGCCCCAGCATTTT. Protein sequence: CASTPGTGNQPQHF.

This clone was detected once. The chain has TRBV5-1 and TRBJ2-3; 12 bases are a match to TRBD2. CDR3 size: 16 residues. Germline CDR1 reads SGHRS; CDR2 reads YFSETQ. V dropped 7 bases and J dropped 6; count of bases not matched to a gene: 12. DNA for the CDR3: TGCGCCAGCCGACGGGCGACTAGCGGGAGTATGGATACGCAGTATTTT. Translating gives CASRRATSGSMDTQYF.

The chain is built from TRBV19 and TRBJ1-1; D is unclear. This CDR3 is 12 amino acids long. V lost 8 bases and J 7 bases, leaving 14 bases between the germline ends. The germline gives CDR1 LNHDA, CDR2 SQIVND (reference sequence). CDR3 coding DNA: TGTGCCAGTCGTTCCTTTGGGCATGAAGCTTTCTTT. Protein product: CASRSFGHEAFF.

The chain uses TRBV5-6 and TRBJ1-2; TRBD1 matches 10 bases. CDR1 is SGHDT and CDR2 is YYEEEE in the germline V gene. CDR3 length: 16 residues. J lost 4 bases, V lost 1 base, and 7 bases had no gene match. The CDR3 DNA reads TGTGCCAGCAGCTTGCCTGGGACAGGGGTTTCCTATGGCTACACCTTC. Translating it yields CASSLPGTGVSYGYTF.

This clone was seen a handful of times. V gene TRBV28 combines with J gene TRBJ1-2; perhaps TRBD1 as D (5 bases). V lost 6 bases to trimming and J lost 4 bases, with 18 bases between them. CDR1 is MDHEN and CDR2 is SYDVKM in the germline V gene. The CDR3 runs 15 residues. In DNA form, the CDR3 reads TGTGCCAGCAGCACCCTAGGGGAGGCGGGCTATGGCTACACCTTC. As protein: CASSTLGEAGYGYTF.